This T cell receptor beta chain stems from a study of cytomegalovirus exposure and HLA in healthy donors. Study details: T cells numbering about 179 million yielded some 100 million unique TCR beta sequences in an earlier analysis.

With 60 Vbeta and 13 Jbeta primers, the PCR was carried out. Per the authors' pipeline: In a later analysis, the count reached about 80 million unique TCR beta chains, with about 12 million shared. Sequenced by immunoSEQ multiplex PCR; TCRdb stores in-frame clones only, minus some. V and J calls and clone size are as listed in that table; D and trimming were resolved from the DNA. Here the sample spans 75,000 to 90,000 clones, nearly 80% being singletons. The sequenced material came from PBMCs. The receptor was isolated from a man aged 35 to 55 in good health and CMV-seronegative.

CDR3 DNA: TGTGCCAGCAGCCCTCATGGGACAGTAGAAGGCAATCAGCCCCAGCATTTT. Protein: CASSPHGTVEGNQPQHF. V and J are TRBV25-1 and TRBJ1-5; TRBD1 matches at 7 bases. In germline, CDR1 is MGHDK, CDR2 SYGVNS. This CDR3 is 17 amino acids long. Germline trimming cut 6 bases from V and 2 bases from J; bases unmatched to any gene: 13.